This T cell receptor beta chain was recorded in a study of early T cells in non-severe SARS-CoV-2 infection. Study-wide context: Chains were unpaired, as sequencing was done on bulk RNA from unsorted whole blood. The study's findings and limits: Matching results from VDJdb favored anti-spike CD8 responses, leaving private and CD4 specificities undetected.

This clonotype appeared a few times. Its antigen remains unidentified. Researchers tagged individual cDNA molecules with unique molecular identifiers. MiXCR, run by TCRdb on the 5' RACE reads, gives a single entry per CDR3 protein. The table has roughly 72,000 distinct CDR3 sequences, 9.5% to 15% seen once. The CDR3 is 16 amino acids. Germline CDR1 reads DFQATT; CDR2 reads SNEGSKA (reference sequence). This TCR was sampled from an adult who was a healthcare worker with PCR-confirmed SARS-CoV-2 infection or an uninfected control (not recorded which). Sequencing used whole blood, obtained at baseline. The chain combines TRBV20-1 with TRBJ2-1; TRBD2 matches at 7 bases. The CDR3 coding sequence is TGCAGCCCCTCCCCGAGCGGGGCCTACTCCTACAATGAGCAGTTCTTC. Translation: CSPSPSGAYSYNEQFF.